This is a list of T cell receptor beta chains from one sample in a study of T cell responses to AZD1222 COVID-19 vaccine. The method was immunoSEQ multiplex PCR; TCRdb's version includes in-frame clones alone and lacks a portion of them. The sample lists 83,000 or so clones; around 87% were seen once. The sample in question was peripheral blood, obtained on day 0 of MenACWY control vaccination. These receptors were collected from an adult in good health. Each CDR3 is given with its conserved first and last residue.

cdr3_length | j_call | v_call | cdr3_aa
18 | TRBJ1-2 | TRBV24-1 | CATSDFIRGLLANYGYTF
15 | TRBJ1-4 | TRBV19 | CASRLRGAPNEKLFF
13 | TRBJ1-2 | TRBV19 | CASSTGQVYGYTF
15 | TRBJ1-1 | TRBV7-6 | CASSLTNGPTTEAFF
14 | TRBJ1-1 | TRBV7-2 | CASSSLNIDTEAFF
14 | TRBJ2-7 | TRBV5-1 | CASSLDGQTYEQYF
14 | TRBJ1-2 | TRBV7-9 | CASSRELQDYGYTF
12 | TRBJ2-3 | TRBV6-2/TRBV6-3 | CASTPGLDTQYF
14 | TRBJ2-5 | TRBV5-1 | CAISRDRVAETQYF
12 | TRBJ1-1 | TRBV19 | CASSMGYTEAFF